This T cell receptor (beta chain) appears in the sequencing data of a study of vaccination and CD4 T cells after COVID-19. Whole-study findings and limits: Convalescent patients' clones that were vaccine-specific were spike mono-reactive in 304 of 307 cases.

The CDR3 runs to 14 residues. V was clipped by 1 base and J by 5 bases, with 9 bases between them. Of note for this clonotype: As yet, its antigen is unknown.

This sample's treatment: approximately 10-day PBMC culture with coronavirus spike peptide pools or control peptides (ViraFEST assay). Samples of CD4+ T cells were obtained from the unexposed donor before the COVID-19 pandemic (2011-2018). Oncomine TCR Beta short-read sequencing was applied to DNA from cultured CD4+ T cells. Via MiXCR, TCRdb re-called the PCR reads, giving one row per CDR3 protein. Here the sample spans about 6,600 distinct CDR3 sequences, around 50% being singletons. The receptor comes from a human donor in good health. This sequence joins TRBV12-3 or TRBV12-4 and TRBJ1-5; D unresolved. Material for sequencing was CD4+ T cells from blood, cultured in vitro. CDR3 DNA sequence: TGTGCCAGCAGTTTAGGCAGTGAACATCAGCCCCAGCATTTT. Translated, it gives CASSLGSEHQPQHF.